Following are 6 T cell receptor beta chains from one sample sequenced in a study of blood T cell repertoires in COVID-19. TCRdb's table, derived via immunoSEQ multiplex PCR, lists solely in-frame clones and lacks some. Counted here are about 73,000 clones, 65% to 85% occurring once; the ten biggest clones make up 5.3%. Sequences were obtained from peripheral blood. All receptors come from a man aged 50-60 years with active COVID-19.

V gene TRBV19 combines with J gene TRBJ2-7; D unclear. Germline V gene data show CDR1 as LNHDA and CDR2 as SQIVND (reference sequence). This CDR3 is built from 15 residues. Between the trimmed V and J ends, which lost 1 base and 2 bases, there was a span of 12 bases. The chain's CDR3 is CASSIGPGSTYEQYF. In DNA, the CDR3 is TGTGCCAGTAGTATAGGCCCCGGTTCTACCTACGAGCAGTACTTC. Variable domain in full (rest from reference TRBV19 and TRBJ2-7): DGGITQSPKYLFRKEGQNVTLSCEQNLNHDAMYWYRQDPGQGLRLIYYSQIVNDFQKGDIAEGYSVSREKKESFPLTVTSAQKNPTAFYLCASSIGPGSTYEQYFGPGTRLTVT.

Regarding this clone: A read error may produce the germline difference seen at one junction end. V gene TRBV2 combines with J gene TRBJ1-6, with a possible D match to TRBD1 (6 bases). The CDR3 contains 12 residues. Germline CDR1 and CDR2: SNHLY and FYNNEI. The DNA of the CDR3 is TGTGCCAGCTCGAGAACACGGACAGAGGAAAGCTTT. The encoded protein is CASSRTRTEESF.

This chain uses TRBV5-1 with TRBJ1-2; D unresolved. V lost 4 bases to trimming and J lost 6 bases, with 13 bases between them. This CDR3 is built from 13 residues. Looked up from germline, CDR1 is SGHRS and CDR2 is YFSETQ. The CDR3 loop is CASSLEWSDGYTF. CDR3 coding DNA: TGCGCCAGCAGCCTCGAATGGTCGGATGGCTACACCTTC.

The chain couples TRBV6-4 to TRBJ2-7; weak D call: TRBD1 (7 bases). Trimming removed 11 bases at V and 3 bases at J, with 23 bases between. Germline V lookup: CDR1 MRHNA, CDR2 SNTAGT. CDR3 length: 15 amino acids. As DNA, the CDR3 is TGTGCCCCAGGGGGAGTAGCGGCATTGTACTACGAGCAGTACTTC. Its protein is CAPGGVAALYYEQYF.

This chain joins TRBV6-2 or TRBV6-3 and TRBJ2-1; the D is unclear. V shed 5 bases and J shed 6 bases, with 8 bases lying between them. CDR3 length: 12 residues. The V gene's germline CDR1 is MNHEY and CDR2 SVGEGT. The CDR3 is CASSHPTNEQFF. CDR3 nucleotide sequence: TGTGCCAGCAGTCATCCTACCAATGAGCAGTTCTTC.

This chain joins TRBV24-1 and TRBJ2-1, with TRBD2 matching 7 bases. The CDR3 extends over 15 amino acids. The V segment lost 4 bases and the J segment 3 bases; nucleotides outside the gene matches: 5. The germline V gene has CDR1 KGHDR and CDR2 SFDVKD. The CDR3 DNA is TGTGCCACCAGTGAACCCAGCGGGAACTACAATGAGCAGTTCTTC. Amino acids: CATSEPSGNYNEQFF.